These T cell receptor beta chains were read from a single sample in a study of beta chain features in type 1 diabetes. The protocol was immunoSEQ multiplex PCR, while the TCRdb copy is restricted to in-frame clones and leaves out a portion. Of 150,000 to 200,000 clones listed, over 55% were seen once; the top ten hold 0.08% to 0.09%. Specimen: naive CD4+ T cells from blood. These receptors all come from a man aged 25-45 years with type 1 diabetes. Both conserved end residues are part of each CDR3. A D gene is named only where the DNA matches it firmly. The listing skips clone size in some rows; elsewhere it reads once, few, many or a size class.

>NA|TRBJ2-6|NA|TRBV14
TGTGCCAGCAGCCAAGTAGCTGGGGCCAACGTCCTGACTTTC
CASSQVAGANVLTF
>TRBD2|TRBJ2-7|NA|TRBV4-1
TGCGCCAGCAGCCAAGACGTGACTAGCGTCTACGAGCAGTACTTC
CASSQDVTSVYEQYF
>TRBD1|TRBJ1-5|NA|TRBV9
TGTGCCAGCAGCGATGGACAGGGTGATCAGCCCCAGCATTTT
CASSDGQGDQPQHF
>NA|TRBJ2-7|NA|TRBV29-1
TGCAGCGTTGGGGGGCCGGCGGACTACGAGCAGTACTTC
CSVGGPADYEQYF
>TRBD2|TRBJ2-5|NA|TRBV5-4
TGTGCCAGCACCTGGTCCGCTAGCGGGGTAGAGACCCAGTACTTC
CASTWSASGVETQYF
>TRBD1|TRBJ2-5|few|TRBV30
TGTGCCTGGACCACAGGGGCGCAAGAGACCCAGTACTTC
CAWTTGAQETQYF
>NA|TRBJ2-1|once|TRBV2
TGTGCCAGGACAGTGAACAATGAGCAGTTCTTC
CARTVNNEQFF
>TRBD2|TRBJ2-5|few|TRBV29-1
TGCAGCGTTCGTGGGGTAGCGGGGGGCCACGGAGAGACCCAGTACTTC
CSVRGVAGGHGETQYF
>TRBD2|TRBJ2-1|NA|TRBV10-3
TGTGCCATCAGTGACCCGACTAGCGGGGGCTACAATGAGCAGTTCTTC
CAISDPTSGGYNEQFF
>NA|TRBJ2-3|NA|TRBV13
TGTGCCACCGCGAGGAGTGGGGGCACAGATACGCAGTATTTT
CATARSGGTDTQYF
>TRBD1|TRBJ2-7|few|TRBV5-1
TGCGCCAGCAGCCTGGACAGGGGCTACGAGCAGTACTTC
CASSLDRGYEQYF
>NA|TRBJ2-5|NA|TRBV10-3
TGTGCCATCAGCCGGGGAACCCAAGAGACCCAGTACTTC
CAISRGTQETQYF
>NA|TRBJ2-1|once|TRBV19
TGTGCCAGTAGTATGACAGGTTACAATGAGCAGTTCTTC
CASSMTGYNEQFF
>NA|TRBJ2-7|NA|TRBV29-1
TGCAGCGCCGTCAAGAGCCTGGACGAGCAGTACTTC
CSAVKSLDEQYF
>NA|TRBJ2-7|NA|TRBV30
TGTGCCTGGAGATTCTTCATCCGAAGCTTCTACGAGCAGTACTTC
CAWRFFIRSFYEQYF
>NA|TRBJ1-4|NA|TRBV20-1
TGCAGTGCTAGAGATAACGAAAAACTGTTTTTT
CSARDNEKLFF
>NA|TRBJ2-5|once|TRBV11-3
TGTGCCAGCAGCATAACCGGAGAGACCCAGTACTTC
CASSITGETQYF
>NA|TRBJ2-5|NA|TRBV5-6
TGTGCCAGCAGCCAGTACCAAGAGACCCAGTACTTC
CASSQYQETQYF
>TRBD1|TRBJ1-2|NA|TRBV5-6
TGTGCCAGCAGCTTGGTAGGACAGGGGAGAGGCTACACCTTC
CASSLVGQGRGYTF
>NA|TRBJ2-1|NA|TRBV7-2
TGTGCCAGCAGCTCAACAGGGTTAGCGTACAATGAGCAGTTCTTC
CASSSTGLAYNEQFF
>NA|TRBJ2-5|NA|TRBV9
TGTGCCAGCAGCACGCCTAACGAAGAGACCCAGTACTTC
CASSTPNEETQYF
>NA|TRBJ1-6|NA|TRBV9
TGTGCCAGCAGCGCCGACGCGGGGTATAATTCACCCCTCCACTTT
CASSADAGYNSPLHF
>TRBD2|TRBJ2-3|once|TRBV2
TGTGCCACCGGACTAGCGGGGGGGCCTCTGGATACGCAGTATTTT
CATGLAGGPLDTQYF
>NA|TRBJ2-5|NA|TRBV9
TGTGCCAGCAGCGTAGCGGGATCGGGCGAGACCCAGTACTTC
CASSVAGSGETQYF
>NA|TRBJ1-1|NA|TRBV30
TGTGCCTGGACCCCGTTGGGGGCCTCTATCACTGAAGCTTTCTTT
CAWTPLGASITEAFF
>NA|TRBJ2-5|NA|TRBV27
TGTGCCAGCAGTTTGGGCAGGGGGAGGGAGACCCAGTACTTC
CASSLGRGRETQYF
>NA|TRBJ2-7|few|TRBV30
TGTGCCTGGAGTGGCAGCTACGAGCAGTACTTC
CAWSGSYEQYF
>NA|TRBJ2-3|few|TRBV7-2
TGTGCCAGCAGCTTCTCCGGCACAGATACGCAGTATTTT
CASSFSGTDTQYF
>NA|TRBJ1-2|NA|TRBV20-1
TGCAGTGCTAATTCGGGCTATGGCTACACCTTC
CSANSGYGYTF
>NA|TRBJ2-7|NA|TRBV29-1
TGCAGCGTTGAGGGTAACAGGGAGTCCCACGAGCAGTACTTC
CSVEGNRESHEQYF
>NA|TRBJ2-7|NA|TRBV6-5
TGTGCCAGCAGTACTACAGGGACTCGCTCCTACGAGCAGTACTTC
CASSTTGTRSYEQYF
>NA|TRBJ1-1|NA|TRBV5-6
TGTGCCAGCAGCTTGGCTGTCACAGGGACCATGAACACTGAAGCTTTCTTT
CASSLAVTGTMNTEAFF
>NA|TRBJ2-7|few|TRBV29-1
TGCAGCGTTGAGGGGGCAGTTCCTAGCGAGCAGTACTTC
CSVEGAVPSEQYF
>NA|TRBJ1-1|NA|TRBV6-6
TGTGCCAGCAGTTACCCCCGGGGGAGGGCGGACACTGAAGCTTTCTTT
CASSYPRGRADTEAFF
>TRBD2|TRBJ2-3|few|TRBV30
TGTGCCTCGCAGCGGGGGAGCACAGATACGCAGTATTTT
CASQRGSTDTQYF
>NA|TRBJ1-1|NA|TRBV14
TGTGCCAGCAGCCAACCAGGGTTAGGCACTGAAGCTTTCTTT
CASSQPGLGTEAFF
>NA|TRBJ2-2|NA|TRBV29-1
TGCAGCGTTGATGGAGGGCGGGATACCGGGGAGCTGTTTTTT
CSVDGGRDTGELFF
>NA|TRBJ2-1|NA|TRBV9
TGTGCCAGCAGCGTCCAGGGGCGCGGAAATGAGCAGTTCTTC
CASSVQGRGNEQFF
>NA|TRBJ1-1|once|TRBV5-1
TGCGCCAGCAGCTTGGGCATGAACACTGAAGCTTTCTTT
CASSLGMNTEAFF
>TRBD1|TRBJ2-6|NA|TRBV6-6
TGTGCCAGCAGTTACCCGACAGGGTCTGGGGCCAACGTCCTGACTTTC
CASSYPTGSGANVLTF
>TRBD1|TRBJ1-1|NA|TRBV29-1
TGCAGCGTTGGAGCCGGGACAGGCCACACTGAAGCTTTCTTT
CSVGAGTGHTEAFF
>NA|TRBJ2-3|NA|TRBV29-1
TGCAGCGTTGGAGAGGCTAGCACAGATACGCAGTATTTT
CSVGEASTDTQYF
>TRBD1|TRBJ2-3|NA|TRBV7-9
TGTGCCAGCAGCTTCGGACAGGCTATCGCAGATACGCAGTATTTT
CASSFGQAIADTQYF